The 18 T cell receptor beta chains listed next were all sequenced from one sample in a study of T cells in Graves' hyperthyroidism and ophthalmopathy. RNA transcripts provided the source from which TCR beta CDR3 regions were amplified. Carried out on the TCR CDR3, a first-round RT-PCR used the HTBI primer set. One entry per CDR3 protein results from TCRdb running MiXCR on the multiplex PCR reads. Altogether over 150,000 distinct CDR3 sequences are present, more than 15% being singletons, with the ten largest covering roughly 30%. The sequencing input was blood. Receptor source: a woman between 45 and 65 years old with Graves' hyperthyroidism.

Only a few counts were recorded for this clonotype. The V gene is TRBV19, the J gene TRBJ2-1; D tentatively fits TRBD1 or TRBD2 (5 bases each). V was cut by 7 bases and J by 3 bases, with 16 bases left in between. Germline V CDR1 and CDR2: LNHDA, SQIVND (reference sequence). This CDR3 is 15 amino acids long. The CDR3 DNA reads as TGTGCCAGTATGGGGCCCGACGGGATCTACAATGAGCAGTTCTTC. Its protein product is CASMGPDGIYNEQFF. The complete variable domain, with remaining parts taken from reference TRBV19 and TRBJ2-1, reads DGGITQSPKYLFRKEGQNVTLSCEQNLNHDAMYWYRQDPGQGLRLIYYSQIVNDFQKGDIAEGYSVSREKKESFPLTVTSAQKNPTAFYLCASMGPDGIYNEQFFGPGTRLTVL.

This clonotype was observed many times. This chain uses TRBV19 with TRBJ1-5, with D possibly matching TRBD1 (5 bases). CDR1 and CDR2 (germline): LNHDA, SQIVND (reference sequence). Trimming removed 4 bases at V and 6 bases at J, with 19 bases between. The CDR3 consists of 16 residues. For the CDR3, the DNA is TGTGCCAGTAGTAAGGGGACCAGTCGCTATCGTCAGCCCCAGCATTTT. Translation gives CASSKGTSRYRQPQHF.

This clonotype was counted ten times or more. This sequence joins TRBV19 and TRBJ1-2; tentatively, D is TRBD1 (5 bases). The CDR3 totals 13 residues. Per the germline V gene, CDR1 is LNHDA and CDR2 is SQIVND (reference sequence). The V end was cut by 6 bases, the J end by 10 bases, with 18 bases between. The CDR3 sequence is CASSQGSALDYTF. CDR3 DNA sequence: TGTGCCAGTAGCCAGGGTAGCGCTTTGGACTACACCTTC.

Ten or more counts support this clonotype. The chain employs TRBV6-6 and TRBJ1-4; TRBD1 is a possible D gene (5 bases). Trimming shortened V by 0 bases and J by 7 bases, and 12 bases separated the two germline ends. Germline V gene data show CDR1 as MNHNY and CDR2 as SVGAGI (reference sequence). CDR3 size: 15 residues. The CDR3, as DNA: TGTGCCAGCAGTTACTCGAATAGGGGTGGTGAAAAACTGTTTTTT. Translated, it gives CASSYSNRGGEKLFF.

This clonotype was counted many times. The chain combines TRBV3-1 with TRBJ1-1; no clear D. Trimming pared 4 bases from V and 6 bases from J, leaving 18 bases between. This CDR3 region has 15 residues. CDR1 is LGHDT, CDR2 YNNKEL, per germline (reference sequence). The chain's CDR3 is CASSPLRELGSEAFF. CDR3 nucleotides: TGTGCCAGCAGCCCCCTAAGGGAGCTTGGGTCTGAAGCTTTCTTT.

On this clonotype: Sequence at one end of the junction differs from germline and may be a read error. CDR3 protein: CASREDRGGQPQHF. The CDR3 nucleotides read TGTGCCAGCAGGGAAGACAGGGGAGGTCAGCCCCAGCATTTT. The rearrangement joins TRBV2 to TRBJ1-5; 8 positions match TRBD1. In germline, CDR1 is SNHLY, CDR2 FYNNEI. This CDR3 is 14 amino acids long. The full variable domain, rest sourced from reference TRBV2 and TRBJ1-5, is EPEVTQTPSHQVTQMGQEVILRCVPISNHLYFYWYRQILGQKVEFLVSFYNNEISEKSEIFDDQFSVERPDGSNFTLKIRSTKLEDSAMYFCASREDRGGQPQHFGDGTRLSIL.

The rearrangement joins TRBV6-1 to TRBJ2-3; tentatively, D is TRBD1 (6 bases). In germline, CDR1 is MNHNS, CDR2 SASEGT. CDR3 length: 15 amino acids. The ends were cut back, 6 bases at V and 2 bases at J, with 15 bases in the middle. The CDR3 DNA reads TGTGCCAGCAGCATCGACAGGACACCCACAGATACGCAGTATTTT. As protein: CASSIDRTPTDTQYF.

For this clonotype: A clone one base away is much larger, so this may be a read error. The J gene is TRBJ2-7, the V gene TRBV5-1, with D perhaps given as TRBD1 or TRBD2 (6 bases each). The CDR3 extends over 14 amino acids. Germline assignment: CDR1 SGHRS and CDR2 YFSETQ. DNA for the CDR3: TGCGCCAGCAGCTCGGAGGGGGTGTCCTACGAGCGGTACTTC. Translating gives CASSSEGVSYERYF.

This clonotype was observed at least ten times. The J gene is TRBJ2-2, the V gene TRBV6-1, with D possibly TRBD1 on 8 matching bases. CDR3 length: 14 amino acids. With 5 bases removed from V and 6 bases from J, the gap between germline ends came to 13 bases. CDR1 and CDR2 (germline): MNHNS, SASEGT. CDR3 sequence (DNA): TGTGCCAGCAGTTTACAGGGGGGGGCCGGGGAGCTGTTTTTT. Translating it yields CASSLQGGAGELFF.

This clonotype has ten or more counts. The chain joins TRBV2 to TRBJ2-1; D is ambiguous. With 7 bases removed from V and 5 bases from J, the gap between germline ends came to 18 bases. The CDR3 consists of 15 residues. CDR1 and CDR2 from the germline V gene are SNHLY and FYNNEI. The CDR3, as DNA: TGTGCCAGCACCTTAAGACTTCGGCCAGACAATGAGCAGTTCTTC. This codes for CASTLRLRPDNEQFF. The entire variable domain, with the rest obtained from reference TRBV2 and TRBJ2-1, is as follows: EPEVTQTPSHQVTQMGQEVILRCVPISNHLYFYWYRQILGQKVEFLVSFYNNEISEKSEIFDDQFSVERPDGSNFTLKIRSTKLEDSAMYFCASTLRLRPDNEQFFGPGTRLTVL.

This chain links TRBV27 with TRBJ1-2; unclear D gene. V lost 5 bases and J 0 bases, leaving 13 bases between the germline ends. The CDR3 has 15 amino acids. Germline V gene lookup returns CDR1 MNHEY and CDR2 SMNVEV (reference sequence). The chain's CDR3 is CASSPRELANYGYTF. The CDR3 nucleotides read TGTGCCAGCAGTCCAAGAGAGTTAGCTAACTATGGCTACACCTTC.

This clonotype was seen many times. The CDR3 nucleotides read TGTGCCACAAACAGGGAATCCCATGGCTACACCTTC. It specifies CATNRESHGYTF. The genes are TRBV19 and TRBJ1-2; D is possibly TRBD1 (6 bases). CDR1 and CDR2 (germline): LNHDA, SQIVND (reference sequence). Trimming stripped 10 bases from V and 6 bases from J, with 15 bases between. The CDR3 is 12 residues long.

This clonotype was observed at least ten times. The gene calls are TRBV14 and TRBJ1-2; D call uncertain. The CDR3 has 15 amino acids. V was shortened by 2 bases and J by 5 bases, with 15 bases between the two germline ends. CDR1 is SGHDN and CDR2 is FVKESK in the germline V gene. CDR3 amino acids: CASSQHTAAAYGYTF. The DNA for the CDR3 is TGTGCCAGCAGCCAACACACCGCGGCAGCTTATGGCTACACCTTC.

This clonotype showed up many times. V gene TRBV12-3 or TRBV12-4 combines with J gene TRBJ1-5; D unclear. CDR3 length: 12 amino acids. V shed 8 bases and J shed 9 bases, with 14 bases lying between them. CDR3 DNA sequence: TGTGCCAGCTCAGACATCCCAGGGCCCCAGCATTTT. Its translation: CASSDIPGPQHF.

The chain uses TRBV18 and TRBJ2-7; TRBD1 aligns across 7 bases. J was trimmed by 4 bases and V by 0 bases; bases with no gene match: 9. CDR1 and CDR2 from the germline V gene are KGHSH and LQKENI. This CDR3 is 16 amino acids long. Here the CDR3 reads CASSPPRTGKAYEQYF. As DNA, the CDR3 is TGTGCCAGCTCACCACCGAGGACAGGTAAAGCGTACGAGCAGTACTTC.

This clonotype showed up just a few times. This chain joins TRBV4-1 and TRBJ2-7; D gene ambiguous. The CDR3 extends over 15 amino acids. In germline, CDR1 is MGHRA, CDR2 YSYEKL. V dropped 1 base and J dropped 3 bases, with 13 bases sitting between them. The CDR3 DNA reads as TGCGCCAGCAGCCAAGTTCAAGAGAGTGGCTACGAGCAGTACTTC. Translation gives CASSQVQESGYEQYF.

The V call is TRBV14, the J call TRBJ1-2; no definite D call. Trimming removed 1 base at V and 4 bases at J, with 7 bases between. Germline V gene lookup returns CDR1 SGHDN and CDR2 FVKESK. This CDR3 is built from 13 residues. CDR3 in DNA: TGTGCCAGCAGCCAAGGACACTCCTATGGCTACACCTTC. Translation: CASSQGHSYGYTF.

The table lists this clonotype with many counts. The chain employs TRBV15 and TRBJ2-5, with D hard to call. Trimming took 1 base from V and 2 from J, leaving 5 bases between them. The CDR3 is 13 amino acids. Germline CDR1 reads LNHNV; CDR2 reads YYDKDF (reference sequence). DNA for the CDR3: TGTGCCACCAGCAGAGTTCGTCAAGAGACCCAGTACTTC. Amino acids: CATSRVRQETQYF.